These 27 T cell receptor beta chains share one sample of origin, sequenced in a study of primary melanoma T cells and metastatic recurrence. Data came from immunoSEQ multiplex PCR; TCRdb stores just in-frame clones and leaves some out. The repertoire holds some 980 clones, under 80% seen once, with approximately 4.3% in the top ten. Sequences were obtained from melanoma tumor tissue. These receptors came from a human donor with melanoma.

The gene calls are TRBV10-3 and TRBJ1-2; TRBD1 matches 8 bases. The ends lost 2 bases at V and 4 bases at J; junction bases unmatched: 3. The CDR3 sequence is 14 residues long. Germline V gene sequence: CDR1 ENHRY, CDR2 SYGVKD. DNA of the CDR3: TGTGCCATCAGTGAGCAGGGGGCCGGCTATGGCTACACCTTC. Protein sequence: CAISEQGAGYGYTF.

This clone was recorded a few times. This chain joins TRBV9 and TRBJ1-4, with a weak D call TRBD1 (5 bases). Looked up from germline, CDR1 is SGDLS and CDR2 is YYNGEE. The CDR3 is 16 amino acids. The ends were cut back, 6 bases at V and 5 bases at J, with 20 bases in the middle. The CDR3 sequence: CASTGGEEGINEKLFF. The CDR3 nucleotides read TGTGCCAGCACCGGCGGGGAGGAGGGGATCAATGAAAAACTGTTTTTT.

The genes are TRBV7-7 and TRBJ2-7, with 12 nucleotides matching TRBD2. The germline gives CDR1 SSHAT, CDR2 FNYEAQ (reference sequence). After removal of 5 bases from V and 7 bases from J, the junction contained 12 bases not matched to a gene. The CDR3 covers 16 residues. CDR3 in amino acids: CASSPGLAGILEEQYF. In nucleotides, the CDR3 is TGTGCCAGCAGCCCAGGACTAGCGGGGATCCTTGAGGAGCAGTACTTC.

This clone was found a few times. The chain carries TRBV14 and TRBJ2-7; 9 bases map to TRBD1. CDR3 length equals 15 residues. CDR1 is SGHDN and CDR2 is FVKESK in the germline V gene. V dropped 4 bases and J dropped 5; count of bases not matched to a gene: 9. Here the CDR3 reads CASSRTGTGRNEQYF. The CDR3 DNA reads TGTGCCAGCAGCCGGACCGGGACAGGGAGGAACGAGCAGTACTTC.

This clone turned up a few times. This chain joins TRBV11-3 and TRBJ1-2; maybe TRBD1 (6 bases). The CDR3 totals 14 residues. Trimming left V 7 bases short and J 0 bases short, with 12 bases between. Germline loops: CDR1 SGHNT, CDR2 YENEEA. For the CDR3, the DNA is TGTGCCAGCATCGACAGGCCCCCTAACTATGGCTACACCTTC. Protein: CASIDRPPNYGYTF.

The J gene is TRBJ1-1, the V gene TRBV14; a possible D gene is TRBD1 (5 bases). The ends were cut back, 5 bases at V and 1 base at J, with 11 bases in the middle. The CDR3 runs to 14 residues. Germline V CDR1 and CDR2: SGHDN, FVKESK. For the CDR3, the DNA is TGTGCCAGCAGCACCCTCACAGGGAACACTGAAGCTTTCTTT. As protein: CASSTLTGNTEAFF. Drawing the rest from reference TRBV14 and TRBJ1-1, the complete variable domain is EAGVTQFPSHSVIEKGQTVTLRCDPISGHDNLYWYRRVMGKEIKFLLHFVKESKQDESGMPNNRFLAERTGGTYSTLKVQPAELEDSGVYFCASSTLTGNTEAFFGQGTRLTVV.

A single count supports this clone. V and J are TRBV19 and TRBJ2-1; 7 nucleotides line up with TRBD2. With 1 base clipped from V and 4 bases from J, the junction kept 4 bases outside the gene matches. The CDR3 consists of 15 residues. Per the germline V gene, CDR1 is LNHDA and CDR2 is SQIVND (reference sequence). CDR3 region: CASSIVSGLYNEQFF. In nucleotides, the CDR3 is TGTGCCAGTAGTATAGTTAGCGGGCTGTACAATGAGCAGTTCTTC.

The chain uses TRBV7-1 and TRBJ2-2, with D maybe TRBD1 (6 bases). TRBV7-1 is designated an ORF whose function remains uncertain. This CDR3 region has 13 residues. V was trimmed by 5 bases and J by 7 bases, leaving 11 bases between them. In DNA, the CDR3 is TGTGCCAGCAGCCCCAGACAGGACGGGGAGCTGTTTTTT. Residues: CASSPRQDGELFF.

This chain links TRBV4-1 with TRBJ1-4; perhaps TRBD1 as D (6 bases). Trimming took off 1 base at V and 8 bases at J, with 17 bases between the two ends. Germline-derived CDR1 and CDR2 are MGHRA and YSYEKL. The CDR3 extends over 16 amino acids. CDR3 sequence reads: CASSQGRQGRGEKLFF. DNA for the CDR3: TGCGCCAGCAGCCAAGGAAGGCAGGGGCGTGGGGAAAAACTGTTTTTT.

This clone was found once. J is TRBJ2-1 and V is TRBV28; 7 positions match TRBD2. Germline CDR1 MDHEN, CDR2 SYDVKM. CDR3 length: 14 amino acids. Trimming at V came to 10 bases and at J to 4 bases, leaving 10 bases not matched to a gene. The CDR3 loop reads CATSAGSGYNEQFF. The CDR3 nucleotides read TGTGCCACCTCAGCGGGATCGGGGTACAATGAGCAGTTCTTC.

The chain links TRBV29-1 to TRBJ2-7; D may be TRBD2 (6 bases). Germline CDR1 is SQVTM and CDR2 is ANQGSEA. Deletions cut 3 bases from V and 9 bases from J, with 15 bases between. The CDR3 is made up of 12 amino acids. CDR3 coding DNA: TGCAGCGTTGATCAAGCGTGGGGGGTGCAGTACTTC. The encoded protein is CSVDQAWGVQYF.

V is TRBV6-8 and J is TRBJ1-2, with D possibly being TRBD1 (5 bases). This CDR3 is built from 13 residues. CDR1 is MNHGY, CDR2 SAAAGT, per germline. V lost 0 bases to trimming and J lost 7 bases, with 9 bases between them. The CDR3, as DNA: TGTGCCAGCAGTTACTCACCCGGGGGTGGCTACACCTTC. This encodes CASSYSPGGGYTF.

The chain is built from TRBV11-3 and TRBJ1-4; TRBD1 matches 8 bases. This CDR3 comprises 14 residues. Germline CDR1 reads SGHNT; CDR2 reads YENEEA. The ends lost 5 bases at V and 7 bases at J; junction bases unmatched: 6. CDR3: CASSPGTGVEKLFF. CDR3 nucleotides: TGTGCCAGCAGCCCGGGGACAGGTGTTGAAAAACTGTTTTTT.

V is TRBV5-1 and J is TRBJ2-5; 8 bases agree with TRBD2. V lost 1 base and J lost 2; bases outside the gene matches: 7. Germline CDR1 is SGHRS and CDR2 is YFSETQ. There are 16 residues in the CDR3. The CDR3 loop reads CASSLNPTSEQETQYF. The CDR3 DNA is TGCGCCAGCAGCTTGAATCCGACTAGCGAACAAGAGACCCAGTACTTC.

The chain combines TRBV7-6 with TRBJ2-7; tentative D call: TRBD1 (5 bases). The CDR3 totals 18 residues. The ends were cut back, 0 bases at V and 4 bases at J, with 22 bases in the middle. The V gene's germline CDR1 is SGHVS and CDR2 FNYEAQ. CDR3 in DNA: TGTGCCAGCAGCTTAGCGCTACAGGACAAAATAACCTATTACGAGCAGTACTTC. Translating it yields CASSLALQDKITYYEQYF.

This clone showed up just once. J is TRBJ2-3 and V is TRBV6-7; 9 bases are a match to TRBD2. TRBV6-7 qualifies as an ORF whose function is uncertain. The CDR3 has 15 amino acids. The V and J ends lost 7 bases and 1 base, in that order; junction bases with no gene match: 6. The CDR3 protein is CASKRLAEGTDTQYF. The CDR3 region has the DNA TGTGCCAGCAAGAGACTAGCGGAAGGCACAGATACGCAGTATTTT.

In its sample, this clone was seen a few times. V gene TRBV29-1 combines with J gene TRBJ2-7; 13 nucleotides line up with TRBD2. V shed 6 bases, J shed 1 base, and the junction held 21 bases outside the gene matches. This CDR3 region has 20 residues. Germline CDR1 is SQVTM and CDR2 is ANQGSEA. CDR3 sequence (DNA): TGCAGCGTGGAACCGGACAGGGGAGGCCCACTAGCGGGAGGGTCCTACGAGCAGTACTTC. Amino acid sequence: CSVEPDRGGPLAGGSYEQYF.

V usage is TRBV30 and J usage is TRBJ2-7, with D possibly TRBD1 on 7 matching bases. Per germline, CDR1 GTSNPN and CDR2 SVGIG (reference sequence). CDR3 length: 15 amino acids. The V and J ends lost 0 bases and 4 bases respectively, with 16 bases between them. CDR3 region: CAWSVRWQGGYEQYF. The DNA for the CDR3 is TGTGCCTGGAGTGTACGTTGGCAGGGGGGATACGAGCAGTACTTC. The full variable domain, in which reference TRBV30 and TRBJ2-7 provide the parts outside the CDR3, is SQTIHQWPATLVQPVGSPLSLECTVEGTSNPNLYWYRQAAGRGLQLLFYSVGIGQISSEVPQNLSASRPQDRQFILSSKKLLLSDSGFYLCAWSVRWQGGYEQYFGPGTRLTVT.

This chain uses TRBV15 with TRBJ1-2; D gene unclear. CDR3 length: 16 amino acids. The V gene lost 0 bases and the J gene lost 7 bases, with 18 bases spanning the gap. Germline loops: CDR1 LNHNV, CDR2 YYDKDF (reference sequence). The chain's CDR3 is CATSRDRGGSATGYTF. CDR3 nucleotides: TGTGCCACCAGCAGAGATCGGGGAGGGAGCGCGACTGGCTACACCTTC.

This clone was detected a few times. The genes are TRBV29-1 and TRBJ2-2; tentatively, D is TRBD1 (5 bases). The CDR3 extends over 17 amino acids. Germline V gives CDR1 SQVTM, CDR2 ANQGSEA. The ends were cut back, 0 bases at V and 1 base at J, with 15 bases in the middle. Here the CDR3 reads CSVEDTLGTGNTGELFF. As DNA, the CDR3 is TGCAGCGTTGAAGATACATTGGGTACAGGGAACACCGGGGAGCTGTTTTTT.

The V and J genes are TRBV28 and TRBJ1-4; 7 nucleotides line up with TRBD1. Germline assignment: CDR1 MDHEN and CDR2 SYDVKM. The CDR3 is made up of 16 amino acids. Germline trimming cut 4 bases from V and 7 bases from J; bases unmatched to any gene: 12. CDR3 nucleotides: TGTGCCAGCAGTTCCTATACGGGACAGAAAGGTGAAAAACTGTTTTTT. This codes for CASSSYTGQKGEKLFF.

The chain carries TRBV6-1 and TRBJ2-2; D possibly uses TRBD1 or TRBD2 (5 bases each). Trimming left V 0 bases short and J 6 bases short, with 20 bases between. Germline V gene data show CDR1 as MNHNS and CDR2 as SASEGT. The CDR3 runs 18 residues. The DNA for the CDR3 is TGTGCCAGCAGTGAAGCGATCCTCATACAGGTGGAGGCCGGGGAGCTGTTTTTT. It yields the protein CASSEAILIQVEAGELFF.

The genes are TRBV7-6 and TRBJ2-3, with TRBD1 identical over 10 bases. Germline V gives CDR1 SGHVS, CDR2 FNYEAQ. The junction had 9 bases not matched to a gene; V was cut back by 5 bases and J by 1 base. The CDR3 length is 17 residues. DNA of the CDR3: TGTGCCAGCAGCCATCGAGACGGGACAGGGGGCACAGATACGCAGTATTTT. It codes for CASSHRDGTGGTDTQYF.

The J gene is TRBJ1-1, the V gene TRBV14; maybe TRBD1 (6 bases). Trimming left V 4 bases short and J 3 bases short, with 15 bases between. Germline V gene lookup returns CDR1 SGHDN and CDR2 FVKESK. CDR3 length: 15 amino acids. CDR3 bases: TGTGCCAGCAGCCGAAGGGGGGGGCTAGACACTGAAGCTTTCTTT. This gives the protein CASSRRGGLDTEAFF.

J is TRBJ1-5 and V is TRBV28, with D perhaps matching TRBD1 (5 bases). V was pared by 10 bases and J by 4 bases, with 14 bases between. This CDR3 spans 13 amino acids. Germline CDR1 MDHEN, CDR2 SYDVKM. Here the CDR3 DNA reads TGTGCCATTATGGGGGATTTTAATCAGCCCCAGCATTTT. Its translation is CAIMGDFNQPQHF.

The V call is TRBV6-8, the J call TRBJ2-7, with D possibly matching TRBD1 (5 bases). Trimming shortened V by 6 bases and J by 6 bases, and 12 bases separated the two germline ends. This CDR3 has 12 residues. The germline gives CDR1 MNHGY, CDR2 SAAAGT. The CDR3 here is CASSRRETEQYF. CDR3 bases: TGTGCCAGCAGCCGCAGGGAAACCGAGCAGTACTTC.

The V call is TRBV29-1, the J call TRBJ2-3; 10 nucleotides align to TRBD2. Per germline, CDR1 SQVTM and CDR2 ANQGSEA. V gave up 4 bases and J gave up 4 bases; unmatched junction bases: 5. This CDR3 has 14 residues. The CDR3 here is CSVVAGGFSDTQYF. CDR3 DNA sequence: TGCAGCGTTGTAGCGGGAGGATTTTCAGATACGCAGTATTTT.